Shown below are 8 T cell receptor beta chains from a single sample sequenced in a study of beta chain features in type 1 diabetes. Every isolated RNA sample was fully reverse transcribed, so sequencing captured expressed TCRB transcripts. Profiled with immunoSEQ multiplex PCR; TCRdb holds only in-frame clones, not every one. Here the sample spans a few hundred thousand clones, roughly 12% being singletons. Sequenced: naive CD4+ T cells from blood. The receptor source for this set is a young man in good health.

The CDR3 region has the DNA TGTGCCAGCAGCTTAAGGAGCGGGAGTTTCGGTGAGCAGTTCTTC. Protein sequence: CASSLRSGSFGEQFF. The chain uses TRBV7-3 and TRBJ2-1; 8 bases are a match to TRBD2. The CDR3 sequence is 15 residues long. J gave up 9 bases and V 1 base, and 8 bases lay outside the gene matches. In germline, CDR1 is SGHTA, CDR2 FQGTGA. Variable domain in full (rest from reference TRBV7-3 and TRBJ2-1): GAGVSQTPSNKVTEKGKYVELRCDPISGHTALYWYRQSLGQGPEFLIYFQGTGAADDSGLPNDRFFAVRPEGSVSTLKIQRTERGDSAVYLCASSLRSGSFGEQFFGPGTRLTVL.

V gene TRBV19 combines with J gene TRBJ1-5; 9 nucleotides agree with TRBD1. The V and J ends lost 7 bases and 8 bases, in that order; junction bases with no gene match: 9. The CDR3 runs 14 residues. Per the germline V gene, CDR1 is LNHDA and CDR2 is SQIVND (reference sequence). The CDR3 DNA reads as TGTGCCAGTAACCCGGGACAGGGTTGGGAGCCCCAGCATTTT. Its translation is CASNPGQGWEPQHF.

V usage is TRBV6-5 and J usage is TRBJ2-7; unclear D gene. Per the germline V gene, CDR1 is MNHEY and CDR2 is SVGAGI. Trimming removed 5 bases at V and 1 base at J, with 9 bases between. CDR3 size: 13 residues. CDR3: CASSRTPSYEQYF. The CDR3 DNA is TGTGCCAGCAGTCGTACACCTTCCTACGAGCAGTACTTC.

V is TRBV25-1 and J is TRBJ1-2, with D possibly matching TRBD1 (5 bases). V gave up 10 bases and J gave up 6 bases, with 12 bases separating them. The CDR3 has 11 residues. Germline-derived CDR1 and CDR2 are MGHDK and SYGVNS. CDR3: CAISGWDGYTF. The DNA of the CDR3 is TGTGCCATTTCAGGGTGGGATGGCTACACCTTC.

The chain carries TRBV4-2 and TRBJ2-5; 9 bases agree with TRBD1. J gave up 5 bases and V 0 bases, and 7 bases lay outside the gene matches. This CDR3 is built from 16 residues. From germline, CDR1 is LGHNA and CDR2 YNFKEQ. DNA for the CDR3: TGTGCCAGCAGCCAAGAGACAGGGGGGCTGTACGAGACCCAGTACTTC. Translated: CASSQETGGLYETQYF.

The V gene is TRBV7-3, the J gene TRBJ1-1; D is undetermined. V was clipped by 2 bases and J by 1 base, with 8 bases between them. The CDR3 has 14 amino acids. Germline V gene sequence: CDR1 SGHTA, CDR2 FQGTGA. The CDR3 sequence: CASSLSVSNTEAFF. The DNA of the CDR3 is TGTGCCAGCAGCTTATCAGTCTCGAACACTGAAGCTTTCTTT.

The CDR3 loop is CAWKGATNEKLFF. The CDR3 DNA is TGTGCCTGGAAGGGAGCAACTAATGAAAAACTGTTTTTT. This chain joins TRBV30 and TRBJ1-4; unclear D gene. V shed 4 bases and J shed 0 bases, with 6 bases lying between them. Germline V CDR1 and CDR2: GTSNPN, SVGIG (reference sequence). The CDR3 runs 13 residues.

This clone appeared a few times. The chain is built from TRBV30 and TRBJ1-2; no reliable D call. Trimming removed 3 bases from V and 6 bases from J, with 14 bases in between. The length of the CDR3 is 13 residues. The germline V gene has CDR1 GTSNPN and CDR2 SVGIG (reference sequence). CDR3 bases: TGTGCCTGGAGCTTGTTTGACTCGGATGGCTACACCTTC. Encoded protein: CAWSLFDSDGYTF.